This T cell receptor beta chain came from a study of blood T cell repertoires in COVID-19 (TCRdb year 2020). Background for the entire study: The collaborator samples originated in the United States, Italy and Spain and spanned the acute and convalescent phases of COVID-19. The material from the prospective study consisted of cDNA or gDNA derived from T cells, B-cell-depleted T cells, or PBMCs. Subjects who had been exposed to COVID-19, were actively infected with it, or had recovered from it provided the deeply sampled blood TCRbeta repertoires that made up the dataset. A freely available public database, intended as a resource for researchers studying the immune response to SARS-CoV-2, is where the repertoires were released. Samples came from the ongoing ImmuneRACE study (first 160 participants) plus 1,254 subjects from 6 global collaborators. The sample metadata nearly always contained a de-identified subject ID, COVID-19 status, age in years and sex. Where available, HLA class I and class II types were obtained from metadata supplied by the sample provider rather than from assay-based typing. Points the paper makes about the study in general: The quantity of clinical and demographic metadata differed by source and by participant and was supplied without curation.

TCRbeta CDR3 regions were amplified from genomic DNA using the immunoSEQ Assay, a bias-controlled multiplex PCR. The authors processed their data as follows. The number of nucleated cells in each sample was estimated from the amplification of reference gene primers within the assay. To quantify the absolute abundance of each unique TCRbeta CDR3 rearrangement, sequence reads were collapsed and filtered. For each sample, productive Simpson clonality was calculated as the square root of Simpson's diversity index over productive rearrangements. The clones in this table, taken by TCRdb from immuneACCESS, are in-frame only. Not every clone is retained; where verified, under half of the shortfall comes from an unresolved V gene, and the cause of the rest is unknown. D and trimming were read from the DNA, whereas the V and J calls and clone size are those reported in that table. The table for this sample lists under 30,000 clones; 90% to 95% of them were counted only once. Of the sample, under 4.5% is held by the ten largest clones.

Whole blood was collected in K2EDTA tubes by collaborating institutions according to the institutions' own protocols. For TCRbeta analysis, collaborators shipped samples as frozen whole blood, isolated PBMCs, or DNA extracted from either of those sample types. From the cysteine up to the phenylalanine, the CDR3 has a length of 18 residues. Just the 54-base CDR3 DNA is kept, in frame starting at base 1. Taken from the germline V gene (reference sequence), the CDR1 and CDR2 loops are SGHNT and YYREEE. V loses 0 bases at its end and J loses 2 bases; junction bases beyond the gene matches: 10. About this clone itself: Its antigen target is currently unknown. The input lacks base qualities; no much larger clone sits a single base away.

Sequences were obtained from peripheral blood. The rearrangement joined TRBV5-4 to TRBJ2-3; 9 of the junction bases match TRBD2. The TCR was taken from a woman aged 45-65 years with active COVID-19. The CDR3 sequence is CASSLAGGSGGSTDTQYF. The base sequence is TGTGCCAGCAGCTTGGCGGGGGGTAGCGGGGGATCCACAGATACGCAGTATTTT.